A single sample gave rise to the 32 T cell receptor beta chains below, sequenced in a study of T cell responses to AZD1222 COVID-19 vaccine. Sequenced by immunoSEQ multiplex PCR; TCRdb stores in-frame clones only, minus some. The data contain fewer than 110,000 clones, around 90% of them singletons. The sample here was peripheral blood, taken 28 days after the second AZD1222 dose. All receptors derive from an adult who received the AZD1222 COVID-19 vaccine.

This rearrangement joins TRBV19 to TRBJ2-2; D remains ambiguous. The germline CDR1 and CDR2 sequences are LNHDA and SQIVND (reference sequence). V was clipped by 5 bases and J by 6 bases, with 16 bases between them. There are 15 residues in the CDR3. DNA for the CDR3: TGTGCCAGTAGTGTAACTATTGGGATCGCCGGGGAGCTGTTTTTT. Translated, it gives CASSVTIGIAGELFF. Full variable domain (rest looked up from reference TRBV19 and TRBJ2-2): DGGITQSPKYLFRKEGQNVTLSCEQNLNHDAMYWYRQDPGQGLRLIYYSQIVNDFQKGDIAEGYSVSREKKESFPLTVTSAQKNPTAFYLCASSVTIGIAGELFFGEGSRLTVL.

This clone was detected only a few times. The chain combines TRBV10-1 with TRBJ2-2, with no clear D. V was clipped by 3 bases and J by 4 bases, with 6 bases between them. The CDR3 length is 13 residues. Looked up from germline, CDR1 is WNHNN and CDR2 is SYGVQD (reference sequence). The CDR3 loop reads CASSEIPTGELFF. The CDR3 region has the DNA TGCGCCAGCAGTGAAATCCCCACCGGGGAGCTGTTTTTT.

The chain recombines TRBV7-8 with TRBJ1-3; D remains unclear. CDR3 length: 13 amino acids. V lost 5 bases and J 0 bases, leaving 5 bases between the germline ends. Germline assignment: CDR1 SGHVS and CDR2 FQNEAQ. CDR3 in amino acids: CASSPGSGNTIYF. CDR3 nucleotides: TGTGCCAGCAGCCCAGGCTCTGGAAACACCATATATTTT.

The chain has TRBV4-1 and TRBJ1-2; D unclear. V was clipped by 1 base and J by 8 bases, with 20 bases between them. The CDR3 has 16 residues. Germline V lookup: CDR1 MGHRA, CDR2 YSYEKL. As DNA, the CDR3 is TGCGCCAGCAGCCAAGTCCGAATTGGCCCAAACGGGGGCTACACCTTC. Protein product: CASSQVRIGPNGGYTF.

The chain recombines TRBV19 with TRBJ2-3; 7 positions match TRBD2. The V segment lost 6 bases and the J segment 1 base; nucleotides outside the gene matches: 10. This CDR3 comprises 16 residues. Germline V lookup: CDR1 LNHDA, CDR2 SQIVND (reference sequence). The CDR3 sequence is CASRVGGAPGTDTQYF. The CDR3 coding sequence is TGTGCCAGTAGGGTGGGAGGGGCACCTGGCACAGATACGCAGTATTTT. The full variable domain, rest sourced from reference TRBV19 and TRBJ2-3, is DGGITQSPKYLFRKEGQNVTLSCEQNLNHDAMYWYRQDPGQGLRLIYYSQIVNDFQKGDIAEGYSVSREKKESFPLTVTSAQKNPTAFYLCASRVGGAPGTDTQYFGPGTRLTVL.

Comments on this clone: A junction end diverges from the germline sequence, so it may reflect a read error. The rearrangement joins TRBV11-3 to TRBJ2-1; 7 bases align to TRBD2. The CDR3 covers 12 residues. CDR1 is SGHNT, CDR2 YENEEA, per germline. The CDR3 coding sequence is TGTGCCAGCAGCTTAGGGGCGGGAGCACCGATCTTC. The encoded protein is CASSLGAGAPIF.

V is TRBV12-3 or TRBV12-4 and J is TRBJ2-7; D is ambiguous. Trimming took 6 bases from V and 2 from J, leaving 8 bases between them. The CDR3 is made up of 12 amino acids. The CDR3, as DNA: TGTGCCAGCAGAGGCAGTACCTACGAGCAGTACTTC. Translating it yields CASRGSTYEQYF.

The rearrangement links TRBV2 to TRBJ1-2; D possibly corresponds to TRBD1 (6 bases). Looked up from germline, CDR1 is SNHLY and CDR2 is FYNNEI. The CDR3 contains 17 residues. Deletions cut 2 bases from V and 0 bases from J, with 16 bases between. The CDR3 DNA sequence: TGTGCCAGCAGTGAACTCGAGGGGGACATCACTAACTATGGCTACACCTTC. Its protein is CASSELEGDITNYGYTF.

The genes are TRBV3-1 (or the pseudogene TRBV3-2) and TRBJ2-7, with D possibly matching TRBD1 (6 bases). V dropped 4 bases and J dropped 3 bases, with 10 bases sitting between them. In germline, CDR1 is LGHDT, CDR2 YNNKEL (reference sequence). CDR3 length equals 13 residues. CDR3 amino acids: CASSLGQFYEQYF. Written as DNA, the CDR3 is TGTGCCAGCAGCCTAGGACAGTTCTACGAGCAGTACTTC.

The chain has TRBV3-1 (or the pseudogene TRBV3-2) and TRBJ2-7; TRBD2 aligns across 11 bases. CDR3 size: 18 residues. Germline assignment: CDR1 LGHDT and CDR2 YNNKEL (reference sequence). With V trimmed by 5 bases and J by 4 bases, 16 bases remained unmatched. CDR3 nucleotides: TGTGCCAGCAGCTCCCAGACAACTAGCGGGAGCTTTAGATACGAGCAGTACTTC. Protein product: CASSSQTTSGSFRYEQYF.

This CDR3 reads CASSLTGSGYTF. As DNA, the CDR3 is TGTGCCAGCAGTTTGACAGGGAGTGGCTACACCTTC. The chain employs TRBV6-5 and TRBJ1-2; 7 bases align to TRBD1. With 4 bases clipped from V and 7 bases from J, the junction kept 3 bases outside the gene matches. The CDR3 consists of 12 residues. CDR1 is MNHEY, CDR2 SVGAGI, per germline.

V is TRBV6-5 and J is TRBJ1-6, with TRBD1 identical over 8 bases. The V gene's germline CDR1 is MNHEY and CDR2 SVGAGI. The CDR3 covers 14 residues. V shed 6 bases and J 10 bases; nucleotides not matched to a gene: 8. CDR3 in amino acids: CASSLGQGRSPLHF. CDR3 nucleotide sequence: TGTGCCAGCAGCCTAGGACAGGGTAGATCACCCCTCCACTTT.

J is TRBJ1-1 and V is TRBV19; 7 bases match TRBD1. The germline gives CDR1 LNHDA, CDR2 SQIVND (reference sequence). This CDR3 has 14 residues. V was pared by 9 bases and J by 6 bases, with 13 bases of the junction left unmatched. In DNA, the CDR3 is TGTGCCAGCTCTAACCCGACAGGGTTCGCTGAAGCTTTCTTT. Its protein product is CASSNPTGFAEAFF.

The chain links TRBV19 to TRBJ2-5, with TRBD2 matching over 11 bases. Germline values: CDR1 LNHDA, CDR2 SQIVND (reference sequence). CDR3 length equals 16 residues. The junction had 7 bases not matched to a gene; V was cut back by 5 bases and J by 2 bases. For the CDR3, the DNA is TGTGCCAGTAGTCTCTCGACTAGCGGGGTTCAAGAGACCCAGTACTTC. Amino acids: CASSLSTSGVQETQYF.

The J gene is TRBJ2-7, the V gene TRBV27; a possible D gene is TRBD1 (6 bases). This CDR3 comprises 14 residues. Trimming removed 5 bases at V and 5 bases at J, with 16 bases between. Germline loops: CDR1 MNHEY, CDR2 SMNVEV (reference sequence). The CDR3 region has the DNA TGTGCCAGCAGTCTCACAGGGAACTTCCACGAGCAGTACTTC. Amino acid sequence: CASSLTGNFHEQYF.

The chain employs TRBV13 and TRBJ2-7; TRBD2 agrees at 10 bases. The CDR3 contains 14 residues. The V and J ends lost 5 bases and 5 bases, in that order; junction bases with no gene match: 6. Per the germline V gene, CDR1 is PRHDT and CDR2 is FYEKMQ (reference sequence). CDR3 coding DNA: TGTGCCAGCAGCGATAGCGGGAGGCCCCACGAGCAGTACTTC. This encodes CASSDSGRPHEQYF.

J is TRBJ2-1 and V is TRBV6-5; D unresolved. V was shortened by 3 bases and J by 8 bases, with 5 bases between the two germline ends. Germline V lookup: CDR1 MNHEY, CDR2 SVGAGI. This CDR3 has 11 amino acids. CDR3 bases: TGTGCCAGCAGTTATGCCCATGAGCAGTTCTTC. Translation gives CASSYAHEQFF.

The V gene is TRBV3-1 (or the pseudogene TRBV3-2), the J gene TRBJ2-1; the D gene is possibly TRBD1 (5 bases). Per the germline V gene, CDR1 is LGHDT and CDR2 is YNNKEL (reference sequence). Trimming cost V 3 bases and J 1 base, with 19 bases left between them. The CDR3 contains 18 residues. CDR3 sequence (DNA): TGTGCCAGCAGCCACTTGTGGGGCCGAAATACATCCTACAATGAGCAGTTCTTC. Amino acid sequence: CASSHLWGRNTSYNEQFF.

The J gene is TRBJ1-5, the V gene TRBV6-5; the D gene is possibly TRBD1 (5 bases). Germline values: CDR1 MNHEY, CDR2 SVGAGI. The CDR3 sequence is 14 residues long. V was clipped by 7 bases and J by 3 bases, with 13 bases between them. CDR3 bases: TGTGCCAGCAATAATAGGGGCGACAATCAGCCCCAGCATTTT. This translates into CASNNRGDNQPQHF.

The count of this clone is one. The chain recombines TRBV19 with TRBJ1-1; possible D gene TRBD1, 6 bases. V was shortened by 5 bases and J by 8 bases, with 15 bases between the two germline ends. The CDR3 runs 13 residues. Germline-derived CDR1 and CDR2 are LNHDA and SQIVND (reference sequence). The CDR3 DNA is TGTGCCAGTAGTTTAAGCTCCGGGACAGAAGCTTTCTTT. Its protein product is CASSLSSGTEAFF.

This clone was counted a single time. The CDR3 DNA reads as TGTGCCAGCAGCTCGCACAGAGAACTGAACACTGAAGCTTTCTTT. The encoded protein is CASSSHRELNTEAFF. V and J are TRBV7-8 and TRBJ1-1; D is undetermined. V dropped 4 bases and J dropped 0 bases, with 12 bases sitting between them. Germline CDR1 reads SGHVS; CDR2 reads FQNEAQ. The CDR3 sequence is 15 residues long.

The chain links TRBV5-1 to TRBJ1-4, with 8 bases matching TRBD1. The junction had 5 bases not matched to a gene; V was cut back by 3 bases and J by 4 bases. This CDR3 comprises 15 residues. Germline-derived CDR1 and CDR2 are SGHRS and YFSETQ. The CDR3 here is CASSSGGNGNEKLFF. The DNA for the CDR3 is TGCGCCAGCAGCTCAGGGGGCAACGGTAATGAAAAACTGTTTTTT.

The V gene is TRBV5-4, the J gene TRBJ2-5; D call uncertain. The V end was cut by 1 base, the J end by 5 bases, with 9 bases between. The CDR3 has 13 amino acids. The germline CDR1 and CDR2 sequences are SGHNT and YYREEE (reference sequence). CDR3 loop: CASSLKGRETQYF. The CDR3 coding sequence is TGTGCCAGCAGCTTGAAAGGGCGGGAGACCCAGTACTTC.

Remarks on this clone: The same CDR3 also results from other DNA sequences found in this sample. V gene TRBV5-1 combines with J gene TRBJ1-4; TRBD1 agrees at 7 bases. The CDR3 totals 15 residues. After removal of 2 bases from V and 5 bases from J, the junction contained 6 bases not matched to a gene. CDR1 is SGHRS, CDR2 YFSETQ, per germline. CDR3 bases: TGCGCCAGCAGCTTAGCCGGGGACAGCAATGAAAAACTGTTTTTT. It yields the protein CASSLAGDSNEKLFF.

V and J are TRBV27 and TRBJ1-5; D uncertain. Trimming pared 5 bases from V and 1 base from J, leaving 9 bases between. The germline CDR1 and CDR2 sequences are MNHEY and SMNVEV (reference sequence). The CDR3 is 14 residues long. The CDR3 spells CASSKVFSNQPQHF. In DNA form, the CDR3 reads TGTGCCAGCAGTAAAGTCTTCAGCAATCAGCCCCAGCATTTT.

The chain uses TRBV28 and TRBJ1-6; D possibly corresponds to TRBD1 (5 bases). This CDR3 comprises 15 residues. The V end lost 2 bases, the J end lost 7 bases, and 12 bases lay between the germline ends. The germline gives CDR1 MDHEN, CDR2 SYDVKM. CDR3 region: CASSLVDRGNSPLHF. In DNA form, the CDR3 reads TGTGCCAGCAGTTTAGTGGATAGGGGAAATTCACCCCTCCACTTT.

The CDR3 is CASSPLGFDNSPLHF. DNA for the CDR3: TGTGCCAGCAGCCCCCTCGGATTCGATAATTCACCCCTCCACTTT. This chain links TRBV9 with TRBJ1-6; no reliable D call. This CDR3 spans 15 amino acids. Germline assignment: CDR1 SGDLS and CDR2 YYNGEE. Trimming removed 4 bases at V and 5 bases at J, with 13 bases between. Full variable domain (rest looked up from reference TRBV9 and TRBJ1-6): DSGVTQTPKHLITATGQRVTLRCSPRSGDLSVYWYQQSLDQGLQFLIQYYNGEERAKGNILERFSAQQFPDLHSELNLSSLELGDSALYFCASSPLGFDNSPLHFGNGTRLTVT.

The chain couples TRBV7-2 to TRBJ2-4; 8 bases match TRBD2. J gave up 5 bases and V 1 base, and 7 bases lay outside the gene matches. CDR1 SGHTA and CDR2 FQGNSA come from the germline V gene. The CDR3 is 16 amino acids. The CDR3 DNA is TGTGCCAGCAGCTTAGAAGGCGGGAGGAGAGAAAACATTCAGTACTTC. Amino acids: CASSLEGGRRENIQYF.

V usage is TRBV18 and J usage is TRBJ1-6, with 8 positions matching TRBD1. With 2 bases clipped from V and 7 bases from J, the junction kept 4 bases outside the gene matches. This CDR3 spans 15 amino acids. Germline V CDR1 and CDR2: KGHSH, LQKENI. The DNA of the CDR3 is TGTGCCAGCTCACCAGGACAGGGTCGAAATTCACCCCTCCACTTT. Its translation is CASSPGQGRNSPLHF.

The chain links TRBV4-1 to TRBJ1-4; D may be TRBD1 (5 bases). CDR1 and CDR2 (germline): MGHRA, YSYEKL. The CDR3 totals 15 residues. Deletions cut 4 bases from V and 5 bases from J, with 14 bases between. The DNA for the CDR3 is TGCGCCAGCAGCCCTGCCGGGACTGAGAATGAAAAACTGTTTTTT. This codes for CASSPAGTENEKLFF.

The genes are TRBV19 and TRBJ1-1; perhaps TRBD1 as D (6 bases). Trimming removed 9 bases from V and 0 bases from J, with 20 bases in between. Germline V gives CDR1 LNHDA, CDR2 SQIVND (reference sequence). CDR3 length equals 16 residues. CDR3 DNA sequence: TGTGCCAGCTGGACAGCTAAGGGTACCATGAACACTGAAGCTTTCTTT. Translated: CASWTAKGTMNTEAFF.

The chain combines TRBV3-1 (or the pseudogene TRBV3-2) with TRBJ2-7; D ambiguous. The CDR3 sequence is 12 residues long. Germline values: CDR1 LGHDT, CDR2 YNNKEL (reference sequence). The V gene lost 1 base and the J gene lost 2 bases, with 3 bases spanning the gap. CDR3 in DNA: TGTGCCAGCAGCCAAGTTACCTACGAGCAGTACTTC. Translated: CASSQVTYEQYF.